This TCR beta chain was sequenced in a study of shared clonotypes between healthy human individuals. The wider study: Plates per donor: three CD4 naive, three CD4 memory, two CD8 naive, one CD8 memory.

The CDR3 contains 15 residues. Germline loops: CDR1 MNHEY, CDR2 SVGAGI. About this clone: The antigen is undetermined. The junction and the germline gene differ at one end; a read error may be behind it. Other DNA sequences in the sample encode the same CDR3.

TCRdb keeps only in-frame clones here, not all; method: immunoSEQ multiplex PCR. The sample yields 180,000 or so clones, approximately 92% seen once. General study findings and limits: Even with large depth, rarefaction showed that sorted-subset sequencing was incomplete.

Those who donated, Caucasian adults without exception, all lived in Nashville, Tennessee. The receptor's source is a woman aged 25 to 39 in good health. This chain uses TRBV6-5 with TRBJ2-7; 10 bases line up with TRBD1. Sequenced input: naive CD4+ T cells sorted from blood. The subset here: CD45RA+ positively selected. The CDR3 region is CASSYSGTGDYEQYF. CDR3 DNA sequence: TGTGCCAGCAGCTACTCCGGGACAGGGGACTACGAGCAGTACTTC.